These 25 T cell receptor beta chains share one sample of origin, sequenced in a study of blood T cell repertoires in COVID-19. Generated by immunoSEQ multiplex PCR, the TCRdb table keeps only in-frame clones and is missing some. The sample lists roughly 69,000 clones; about nine tenths were seen once. The material sequenced was peripheral blood. These receptors were obtained from a man aged 50 or older with active COVID-19.

This clone was detected only a few times. The rearrangement joins TRBV11-2 to TRBJ2-1, with 9 positions matching TRBD1. V was clipped by 5 bases and J by 5 bases; unmatched bases: 7. The CDR3 runs to 15 residues. Germline V lookup: CDR1 SGHAT, CDR2 FQNNGV. CDR3 loop: CASSRSGTGNNEQFF. In DNA, the CDR3 is TGTGCCAGCAGCCGCTCCGGGACAGGGAACAATGAGCAGTTCTTC.

The chain has TRBV5-1 and TRBJ2-7; no firm D call. The germline V and J ends were trimmed by 5 bases and 0 bases, with 6 bases remaining between them. The CDR3 is made up of 12 amino acids. CDR1 is SGHRS, CDR2 YFSETQ, per germline. CDR3 DNA sequence: TGCGCCAGCAGGGTAGACTCCTACGAGCAGTACTTC. Protein: CASRVDSYEQYF.

There are a few counts of this clone. The chain has TRBV11-2 and TRBJ1-1; perhaps TRBD1 as D (6 bases). Germline values: CDR1 SGHAT, CDR2 FQNNGV. V was cut by 6 bases and J by 10 bases, with 27 bases left in between. This CDR3 spans 16 amino acids. This CDR3 is CASSPPPQGLLAGAFF. In DNA, the CDR3 is TGTGCCAGCAGTCCGCCCCCACAGGGATTGTTAGCGGGAGCTTTCTTT. Combining the CDR3 with reference TRBV11-2 and TRBJ1-1 gives the whole variable domain EAGVAQSPRYKIIEKRQSVAFWCNPISGHATLYWYQQILGQGPKLLIQFQNNGVVDDSQLPKDRFSAERLKGVDSTLKIQPAKLEDSAVYLCASSPPPQGLLAGAFFGQGTRLTVV.

The CDR3 region is CASSSGTGVGNTEAFF. The CDR3 nucleotides are TGTGCCAGCAGCTCCGGGACAGGGGTGGGGAACACTGAAGCTTTCTTT. The V call is TRBV7-9, the J call TRBJ1-1, with 10 bases lining up with TRBD1. This CDR3 has 16 residues. Germline V gene lookup returns CDR1 SEHNR and CDR2 FQNEAQ (reference sequence). With V trimmed by 4 bases and J by 1 base, 6 bases remained unmatched.

The chain recombines TRBV6-5 with TRBJ1-5, with 7 bases matching TRBD1. The germline V gene has CDR1 MNHEY and CDR2 SVGAGI. The CDR3 has 14 amino acids. With V trimmed by 5 bases and J by 7 bases, 8 bases remained unmatched. The CDR3 region has the DNA TGTGCCAGCAGTCGCACAGGGGACCGGCAGCCCCAGCATTTT. Translating it yields CASSRTGDRQPQHF.

V usage is TRBV21-1 and J usage is TRBJ2-7; the DNA was not used to check the table's D call, TRBD1. TRBV21-1 is an annotated pseudogene. The CDR3 totals 16 residues. The DNA of the CDR3 is TGTGCCAGCAGCAATACGGGACAGGGTAGGTTCTACGAGCAGTACTTC. As protein: CASSNTGQGRFYEQYF.

This clone has a handful of counts. V usage is TRBV4-3 and J usage is TRBJ1-6; D ambiguous. The length of the CDR3 is 13 residues. The germline gives CDR1 LGHNA, CDR2 YSLEER. V was trimmed by 0 bases and J by 10 bases, leaving 7 bases between them. Here the CDR3 reads CASSQDRVSPLHF. The CDR3 bases are TGCGCCAGCAGCCAAGATCGGGTATCACCCCTCCACTTT.

The rearrangement joins TRBV15 to TRBJ1-1, with D hard to call. V lost 0 bases, J lost 0 bases, and 5 bases lay in between. Germline loops: CDR1 LNHNV, CDR2 YYDKDF (reference sequence). CDR3 length equals 14 residues. In DNA, the CDR3 is TGTGCCACCAGCAGAGATTATGTGAACACTGAAGCTTTCTTT. Its translation is CATSRDYVNTEAFF.

The count of this clone is one. J is TRBJ1-6 and V is TRBV21-1; TRBD1, the table's D call, lacks a check against the DNA. TRBV21-1 is a pseudogene locus. This CDR3 comprises 15 residues. CDR3 loop: CASSNRDRENSPLHF. CDR3 DNA sequence: TGTGCCAGCAGCAATAGGGACAGGGAAAATTCACCCCTCCACTTT.

The V and J genes are TRBV3-1 (or the pseudogene TRBV3-2) and TRBJ2-4, with D unclear. The germline CDR1 and CDR2 sequences are LGHDT and YNNKEL (reference sequence). The V end lost 5 bases, the J end lost 6 bases, and 5 bases lay between the germline ends. CDR3 size: 11 residues. The CDR3 sequence: CASSTGNIQYF. The CDR3 DNA reads as TGTGCCAGCAGCACCGGAAACATTCAGTACTTC.

The chain has TRBV2 and TRBJ2-2, with 12 bases identical to TRBD2. Germline V CDR1 and CDR2: SNHLY, FYNNEI. Trimming at V came to 3 bases and at J to 3 bases, leaving 14 bases not matched to a gene. The CDR3 has 20 residues. The CDR3 protein is CASSEELFGLAGWDTGELFF. In DNA, the CDR3 is TGTGCCAGCAGTGAGGAGTTATTCGGACTAGCGGGGTGGGACACCGGGGAGCTGTTTTTT.

V usage is TRBV11-3 and J usage is TRBJ2-7; possibly TRBD2 for D (5 bases). Trimming removed 1 base from V and 2 bases from J, with 9 bases in between. Germline loops: CDR1 SGHNT, CDR2 YENEEA. This CDR3 has 14 residues. The CDR3 DNA is TGTGCCAGCAGCTTAGGGCAGGAGGCCTACGAGCAGTACTTC. It yields the protein CASSLGQEAYEQYF.

V and J are TRBV29-1 and TRBJ2-7, with 10 bases lining up with TRBD2. V shed 6 bases, J shed 4 bases, and the junction held 9 bases outside the gene matches. CDR1 and CDR2 from the germline V gene are SQVTM and ANQGSEA. This CDR3 spans 14 amino acids. The DNA of the CDR3 is TGCAGCGTACGAACCGGGACTAGCGAGTACGAGCAGTACTTC. It is translated as CSVRTGTSEYEQYF.

In this sample, this clone turned up a few times. Mismatch with germline at one junction end may stem from a read error. The chain combines TRBV11-2 with TRBJ1-1, with 12 bases fitting TRBD1. The CDR3 has 15 residues. Looked up from germline, CDR1 is SGHAT and CDR2 is FQNNGV. CDR3 sequence reads: CASSAIRDRGQGWNF. The CDR3 bases are TGTGCCAGCAGCGCTATTCGGGACAGGGGGCAGGGGTGGAACTTT.

This chain joins TRBV12-3 or TRBV12-4 and TRBJ1-6; 7 bases align to TRBD1. The CDR3 has 13 amino acids. V trimming: 7 bases; J trimming: 13 bases; junction bases outside the gene matches: 10. Here the CDR3 reads CASTDRAEVPLHF. The CDR3 DNA reads TGTGCCAGCACAGACAGGGCGGAAGTCCCCCTCCACTTT.

The chain uses TRBV4-1 and TRBJ1-5, with a possible D match to TRBD1 (5 bases). V lost 0 bases to trimming and J lost 2 bases, with 14 bases between them. Germline assignment: CDR1 MGHRA and CDR2 YSYEKL. The CDR3 extends over 17 amino acids. DNA for the CDR3: TGCGCCAGCAGCCAAGAGGGCGGGGGACGGGGCAATCAGCCCCAGCATTTT. Its translation: CASSQEGGGRGNQPQHF.

The genes are TRBV10-3 and TRBJ1-3; TRBD1 matches at 7 bases. The CDR3 has 16 residues. Germline V gene lookup returns CDR1 ENHRY and CDR2 SYGVKD. Losses at the gene ends were 2 bases for V and 4 bases for J; bases not matched to a gene: 8. CDR3 DNA sequence: TGTGCCATCAGTGAGCCGGACAGGTTAGGAGGAAACACCATATATTTT. Protein product: CAISEPDRLGGNTIYF.

The chain couples TRBV5-1 to TRBJ2-5; D may be TRBD1 (5 bases). CDR3 length: 13 amino acids. The V gene lost 2 bases and the J gene lost 3 bases, with 8 bases spanning the gap. Germline CDR1 SGHRS, CDR2 YFSETQ. CDR3: CASSFQGKETQYF. Here the CDR3 DNA reads TGCGCCAGCAGCTTCCAGGGTAAAGAGACCCAGTACTTC.

DNA for the CDR3: TGTGCCAGTAGGAGCAGGGGTATTCCTGAAGCTTTCTTT. Translation: CASRSRGIPEAFF. The V and J genes are TRBV19 and TRBJ1-1, with D perhaps matching TRBD1 (6 bases). CDR3 size: 13 residues. Germline CDR1 and CDR2: LNHDA and SQIVND (reference sequence). Trimming pared 6 bases from V and 6 bases from J, leaving 14 bases between.

The chain joins TRBV19 to TRBJ2-1; possible D gene TRBD2, 7 bases. This CDR3 contains 14 residues. Trimming stripped 3 bases from V and 4 bases from J, with 10 bases between. Germline values: CDR1 LNHDA, CDR2 SQIVND (reference sequence). The CDR3 DNA is TGTGCCAGTAGTATCGCGGGGGCTTACAATGAGCAGTTCTTC. This sequence encodes CASSIAGAYNEQFF.

In nucleotides, the CDR3 is TGTGCCAGCAGCCGAACCTCAGGACTAGCGGGAGTTGGCGAGCAGTACTTC. It yields the protein CASSRTSGLAGVGEQYF. This sequence joins TRBV3-1 (or the pseudogene TRBV3-2) and TRBJ2-7; TRBD2 aligns across 13 bases. There are 17 residues in the CDR3. J gave up 6 bases and V 4 bases, and 12 bases lay outside the gene matches. The germline gives CDR1 LGHDT, CDR2 YNNKEL (reference sequence).

This chain uses TRBV5-6 with TRBJ1-4; possible D gene TRBD1, 6 bases. The V gene's germline CDR1 is SGHDT and CDR2 YYEEEE. Between the trimmed V and J ends, which lost 2 bases and 6 bases, there was a span of 14 bases. The CDR3 spans 15 residues. The chain's CDR3 is CASSFFLGADEKLFF. The CDR3 DNA reads TGTGCCAGCAGCTTCTTCTTGGGGGCGGATGAAAAACTGTTTTTT. Based on the CDR3 plus reference TRBV5-6 and TRBJ1-4, the full variable domain is DAGVTQSPTHLIKTRGQQVTLRCSPKSGHDTVSWYQQALGQGPQFIFQYYEEEERQRGNFPDRFSGHQFPNYSSELNVNALLLGDSALYLCASSFFLGADEKLFFGSGTQLSVL.

This clone was seen only once. The DNA for the CDR3 is TGTGCCAGCAGCGTACAGATCGAGCAGTACTTC. Protein sequence: CASSVQIEQYF. The V and J genes are TRBV3-1 (or the pseudogene TRBV3-2) and TRBJ2-7, with D uncertain. Germline lookup yields CDR1 LGHDT and CDR2 YNNKEL (reference sequence). Trimming removed 5 bases from V and 6 bases from J, with 8 bases in between. The CDR3 runs 11 residues.

V gene TRBV5-1 combines with J gene TRBJ2-7; 9 bases map to TRBD1. The CDR3 length is 14 residues. V gave up 3 bases and J gave up 1 base; unmatched junction bases: 2. CDR1 and CDR2 from the germline V gene are SGHRS and YFSETQ. This CDR3 is CASSWTGDSYEQYF. In DNA form, the CDR3 reads TGCGCCAGCAGCTGGACAGGGGATTCCTACGAGCAGTACTTC.

The rearrangement links TRBV18 to TRBJ1-2; D unresolved. V shed 3 bases and J shed 0 bases, with 14 bases lying between them. Per the germline V gene, CDR1 is KGHSH and CDR2 is LQKENI. The CDR3 sequence is 16 residues long. The CDR3 DNA reads TGTGCCAGCTCACCTTCCGTCGGAGGGTCTAACTATGGCTACACCTTC. It codes for CASSPSVGGSNYGYTF.